This is a list of T cell receptor beta chains from one sample in a study of identical twins. MiXCR was run by TCRdb on the 5' RACE reads, yielding one entry per CDR3 protein. In the table there are over 600,000 distinct CDR3 sequences, around 20% of which are singletons. In addition, the sample was reused for a study of T cells expressing NK-cell markers.

The sequenced material came from PBMCs. The receptors come from a woman between 18 and 30 years old in good health. The CDR3 runs from the conserved cysteine through the conserved F or W. Each record gives: D gene, V gene, J gene, clone size, CDR3 protein, CDR3 DNA. D genes are given only for firm matches. Rows give clone size only sometimes, using once, few, many, or a class for an expanded clone.

D: -
V: TRBV15
J: TRBJ2-7
size: many
CDR3: CATSRDSTYEQYF
DNA: TGTGCCACCAGCAGAGACAGTACCTACGAGCAGTACTTC

D: -
V: TRBV5-8
J: TRBJ1-2
size: few
CDR3: CASSTTEPGYGYTF
DNA: TGTGCCAGCAGCACGACAGAGCCTGGCTATGGCTACACCTTC

D: -
V: TRBV28
J: TRBJ2-2
size: -
CDR3: CASTIPGTGELFF
DNA: TGTGCCAGCACCATCCCAGGGACCGGGGAGCTGTTTTTT

D: TRBD2
V: TRBV6-1
J: TRBJ2-5
size: -
CDR3: CASRWGGQETQYF
DNA: TGTGCCTCCAGGTGGGGGGGCCAAGAGACCCAGTACTTC

D: -
V: TRBV20-1
J: TRBJ2-1
size: -
CDR3: CSGGPPLNEQFF
DNA: TGCAGTGGGGGGCCCCCTTTGAATGAGCAGTTCTTC

D: TRBD1
V: TRBV29-1
J: TRBJ2-1
size: few
CDR3: CSVVGFRMGQPIEQFF
DNA: TGCAGCGTCGTAGGCTTCAGGATGGGACAGCCTATAGAGCAGTTCTTC

D: -
V: TRBV7-9
J: TRBJ2-1
size: few
CDR3: CASSGPRDDEQFF
DNA: TGTGCCAGCAGCGGACCCCGGGACGATGAGCAGTTCTTC

D: TRBD1
V: TRBV25-1
J: TRBJ2-7
size: many
CDR3: CASSAGDSSYEQYF
DNA: TGTGCCAGCAGTGCTGGGGACAGCTCCTACGAGCAGTACTTC

D: -
V: TRBV20-1
J: TRBJ2-1
size: many
CDR3: CSAREGWGVHEQFF
DNA: TGCAGTGCTAGAGAAGGATGGGGGGTCCATGAGCAGTTCTTC

D: -
V: TRBV20-1
J: TRBJ1-5
size: many
CDR3: CSAGRGRNQPQHF
DNA: TGCAGTGCTGGGAGGGGTCGCAATCAGCCCCAGCATTTT

D: TRBD2
V: TRBV7-8
J: TRBJ2-5
size: few
CDR3: CASSSPGTSGKETQYF
DNA: TGTGCCAGCAGCAGCCCCGGGACTAGCGGGAAAGAGACCCAGTACTTC

D: -
V: TRBV12-5
J: TRBJ2-7
size: -
CDR3: CPSGLVLSGYEQYF
DNA: TGTCCTAGTGGTTTGGTACTCTCGGGTTACGAGCAGTACTTC